This T cell receptor (beta chain) derives from a study of CD8+ T cells in alopecia areata. In the study overall: Treated patients were dosed with oral tofacitinib, taking 5 to 10 mg twice daily.

This clone came up once. Sequencing relied on a cDNA template that was reverse transcribed from extracted RNA. Sequencing used immunoSEQ multiplex PCR; TCRdb keeps in-frame clones, though not all of them. In the table there are 130,000 to 150,000 clones, approximately 50% of which are singletons. As part of sample collection, lesional scalp punch biopsies and peripheral blood were taken from alopecia areata patients. Sorted out of PBMCs were CD4+ T cells and CD8+ T cells. The CDR3 loop spans 11 amino acids. Deletions cut 8 bases from V and 0 bases from J, with 4 bases between. Looked up from germline, CDR1 is MNHEY and CDR2 is SVGAGI.

This TCR derives from a human donor with alopecia areata. The input for sequencing was CD4+ T cells sorted from blood, taken at week 0. The chain is built from TRBV6-5 and TRBJ1-1; D ambiguous. The CDR3 DNA reads as TGTGCCAGCGGAATGAACACTGAAGCTTTCTTT. Translation: CASGMNTEAFF.